The entry that follows covers one T cell receptor (beta chain) sequence. What it recognizes is unknown. The entirety of the isolated RNA underwent reverse transcription, so expressed TCRB transcripts were sequenced. The protocol was immunoSEQ multiplex PCR, while the TCRdb copy is restricted to in-frame clones and leaves out a portion. The repertoire holds more than 250,000 clones, roughly an eighth seen once, with about 0.015% in the top ten. This CDR3 region has 13 residues. CDR1 is SGHVS, CDR2 FNYEAQ, per germline. Trimming took 3 bases from V and 2 from J, leaving 6 bases between them. Only one heparinised blood draw was taken per donor, and its volume averaged about 120 mL. Post-sort purity exceeded 95% for all sorted populations. The entry originates in a study of beta chain features in type 1 diabetes. The study's findings and limits: Among patients with Type 1 diabetes, TCRB CDR3s were moderately but significantly shorter in every one of the four CD4+ subsets.

The chain uses TRBV7-6 and TRBJ2-3; D is undetermined. Sequencing was done on a sample of naive CD4+ T cells from blood. The sequence derives from a young man with type 1 diabetes. CDR3 nucleotides: TGTGCCAGCAGCTTCACAGCCACAGATACGCAGTATTTT. It translates to CASSFTATDTQYF.